These 10 T cell receptor beta chains originate from one sample sequenced in a study of tumor-infiltrating lymphocytes in primary liver carcinoma. Unsorted bulk tissue of about 17-32 mg yielded co-extracted RNA and DNA. A constant-region primer primed TCR beta cDNA synthesis from about 0.45 ug of total RNA. The TCR beta library was amplified through three nested multiplex PCR rounds in a modified ARM-PCR procedure. Running approximately 10 cycles apiece, the first two PCR rounds relied on TRBV1-TRBV30 forward primers together with a C-beta reverse primer. TCRdb passed the multiplex PCR reads through MiXCR, listing each CDR3 protein once. Seen here are fewer than 75,000 distinct CDR3 sequences, over 60% observed once, and the top ten hold about 40%. The sequencing input was liver tumor tissue from sampling region 4. Indicated subset: tumor region T4, right-lateral pole. These receptors originate from a man in his forties with primary liver carcinoma and hepatitis B virus infection.

The sample holds one count of this clonotype. Compared with germline, one end of the junction differs, possibly owing to a read error. The rearrangement links TRBV7-9 to TRBJ2-2; 7 bases are a match to TRBD2. Germline CDR1 SEHNR, CDR2 FQNEAQ (reference sequence). The CDR3 has 14 residues. DNA of the CDR3: TGTACCAGCAACTTGGCGGGAGTGGTCGGGGAGCTGTTTTTT. Translating gives CTSNLAGVVGELFF.

This clonotype was detected ten times or more. This rearrangement joins TRBV5-6 to TRBJ2-3; 8 nucleotides agree with TRBD2. This CDR3 spans 18 amino acids. Germline V gene data show CDR1 as SGHDT and CDR2 as YYEEEE. The junction had 13 bases not matched to a gene; V was cut back by 1 base and J by 3 bases. The CDR3 bases are TGTGCCAGCAGCTTGTTAGGATATAGCGGGATATTGACAGATACGCAGTATTTT. Its protein product is CASSLLGYSGILTDTQYF.

The rearrangement joins TRBV12-3 or TRBV12-4 to TRBJ2-7, with unresolved D. Trimming stripped 6 bases from V and 2 bases from J, with 5 bases between. The CDR3 sequence is 11 residues long. DNA for the CDR3: TGTGCCAGCAGCCCCGCCTACGAGCAGTACTTC. As protein: CASSPAYEQYF.

A remark on this clonotype: One end of the junction does not line up with germline, which may come from a read error. V gene TRBV19 combines with J gene TRBJ2-7; a weak D match, TRBD1 (6 bases). The CDR3 is 14 residues long. The germline gives CDR1 LNHDA, CDR2 SQIVND (reference sequence). The CDR3 bases are TGTGCCAGTAGTCGGGACACCATCTCATACGAGCTGTACTTC. Protein: CASSRDTISYELYF.

The chain is built from TRBV20-1 and TRBJ2-7, with D possibly matching TRBD2 (5 bases). This CDR3 contains 12 residues. The V end was cut by 6 bases, the J end by 1 base, with 10 bases between. CDR1 is DFQATT, CDR2 SNEGSKA, per germline (reference sequence). The CDR3 DNA follows: TGCAGTGCGGGAGCGCCTTCCTACGAGCAGTACTTC. Amino acid sequence: CSAGAPSYEQYF.

Note on this clonotype: A junction end diverges from the germline sequence, so it may reflect a read error. The chain carries TRBV28 and TRBJ2-5, with D perhaps TRBD1 or TRBD2 (5 bases each). CDR3 length: 15 residues. CDR1 and CDR2 from the germline V gene are MDHEN and SYDVKM. The CDR3 spells CASSLNSRGVETQYF. CDR3 bases: TGTGCTAGCAGTTTAAATTCGAGGGGAGTAGAGACCCAGTACTTC.

Concerning this clonotype itself: One end of the junction does not line up with germline, which may come from a read error. The chain joins TRBV5-5 to TRBJ1-1; D call uncertain. This CDR3 has 14 amino acids. Germline V gene sequence: CDR1 SGHKS, CDR2 YYEKEE (reference sequence). The CDR3 region has the DNA TGTGCCGGCAGCTTAGATCTATGGAGCACTGAAGCTTTCTTT. Translation gives CAGSLDLWSTEAFF.

This clonotype was counted between two and nine times. The chain's CDR3 is CASSESGQGYEQYF. Written as DNA, the CDR3 is TGTGCCAGCAGTGAGTCGGGACAGGGCTACGAGCAGTACTTC. The J gene is TRBJ2-7, the V gene TRBV2; 9 nucleotides match TRBD1. Trimming cost V 3 bases and J 3 bases; bases outside gene matches: 3. Germline V gives CDR1 SNHLY, CDR2 FYNNEI. The CDR3 has 14 residues.

Notes on this clonotype: A junction boundary mismatches the germline segment, possibly from a read error. The gene calls are TRBV10-3 and TRBJ1-5; D remains unclear. CDR3 length equals 14 residues. Germline CDR1 reads ENHRY; CDR2 reads SYGVKD. The CDR3 bases are TGTGTCATCAATGAGTATGAGGGCAATCAGCCCCAGCATTTT. The encoded protein is CVINEYEGNQPQHF.

This clonotype was seen ten or more times. This chain connects TRBV11-2 to TRBJ1-4; 7 bases are shared with TRBD1. This CDR3 is 16 amino acids long. The V and J ends lost 5 bases and 4 bases, in that order; junction bases with no gene match: 10. CDR1 is SGHAT and CDR2 is FQNNGV in the germline V gene. In nucleotides, the CDR3 is TGTGCCAGCAGCGCCACGACAGGGTTTGGTAATGAAAAACTGTTTTTT. Protein sequence: CASSATTGFGNEKLFF.